The TCR beta chain described here comes from a study of shared clonotypes between healthy human individuals. The study's findings and limits: Deeper or shallower sequencing was expected to change how clonotypes are shared among donors.

The deep-level immunoSEQ assay was used. Roughly 30,000 T cell genomes, or approximately 300 ng DNA, went into replicate PCRs of unsorted PBMC. Original analysis: Sequence data from immunoSEQ were junction-only and lacked quality scores; consequently, filtering differed. Using immunoSEQ multiplex PCR, the repertoire was profiled, and TCRdb retains in-frame clones only, with some absent. Clonal size and the V and J genes are those of that table, whereas D and trimming came from the DNA. The sample carries about 530,000 clones, 60% to 80% recorded once. CDR1 and CDR2 (germline): MGHRA, YSYEKL. The CDR3 runs to 15 residues. V dropped 3 bases and J dropped 0 bases, with 11 bases sitting between them. This clone was found a few times. What it binds is unknown.

Sequenced: PBMCs. This clonotype was obtained from a woman in her thirties or forties in good health. Some clones in this sample may be carry-over from other donors' samples. The chain carries TRBV4-1 and TRBJ1-1; D is undetermined. The CDR3 sequence: CASSHAIQLNTEAFF. The DNA of the CDR3 is TGCGCCAGCAGCCATGCTATACAGTTGAACACTGAAGCTTTCTTT.